This T cell receptor beta chain emerged from a study of cytomegalovirus exposure and HLA in healthy donors. The study, taken as a whole, reports: Information on immune exposure was restricted to one variable (CMV serostatus). Reported performance of the classifier showed diagnosis of cytomegalovirus status with high specificity and sensitivity. In a later analysis, most CMV-associated TCR beta chains appeared HLA-restricted. Later analysis demonstrated an association between a missense DCLRE1C variant and TCR beta V- and J-gene trimming.

This clone was counted once. Its target is unknown. V was cut by 7 bases and J by 0 bases, with 6 bases left in between. This CDR3 region has 12 residues. The germline V gene encodes CDR1 SEHNR and CDR2 FQNEAQ (reference sequence). Both 60 Vbeta primers and 13 Jbeta primers went into the PCR. Only in-frame clones appear in the TCRdb table, and some are missing; sequencing was by immunoSEQ multiplex PCR. The table shows about 130,000 clones, with roughly four fifths occurring only once. Sequenced input: PBMCs. The chain combines TRBV7-9 with TRBJ1-1, with D possibly being TRBD1 (6 bases). This clonotype was sampled from a male donor in good health and CMV-seropositive. In DNA form, the CDR3 reads TGTGCCAGCAACAGGGTGAACACTGAAGCTTTCTTT. It specifies CASNRVNTEAFF. Supplemented by reference TRBV7-9 and TRBJ1-1, the full variable domain reads DTGVSQNPRHKITKRGQNVTFRCDPISEHNRLYWYRQTLGQGPEFLTYFQNEAQLEKSRLLSDRFSAERPKGSFSTLEIQRTEQGDSAMYLCASNRVNTEAFFGQGTRLTVV.